Following are 13 T cell receptor beta chains from one sample sequenced in a study of blood T cell repertoires in COVID-19. Clones were read by immunoSEQ multiplex PCR, and TCRdb kept only the in-frame ones, dropping some. This table holds 150,000 to 200,000 clones, around 90% found once. Input material: peripheral blood. Receptors originate from a human donor in a cohort sampled during active COVID-19.

J is TRBJ2-1 and V is TRBV11-1, with a possible D match to TRBD2 (7 bases). Germline loops: CDR1 SGHAT, CDR2 FQDESV (reference sequence). CDR3 length: 15 amino acids. V gave up 1 base and J gave up 3 bases, with 10 bases separating them. This CDR3 reads CASSLGGGGYNEQFF. The CDR3 nucleotides read TGTGCCAGCAGCTTAGGAGGGGGGGGCTACAATGAGCAGTTCTTC.

This clone has a single count. The chain uses TRBV10-3 and TRBJ2-7; TRBD2 matches at 14 bases. Germline-derived CDR1 and CDR2 are ENHRY and SYGVKD. The CDR3 consists of 17 residues. Trimming cost V 0 bases and J 6 bases; bases outside gene matches: 7. The chain's CDR3 is CAISESGTSGSRSEQYF. The CDR3 coding sequence is TGTGCCATCAGTGAGTCGGGGACTAGCGGGAGTAGATCCGAGCAGTACTTC.

This chain connects TRBV3-1 (or the pseudogene TRBV3-2) to TRBJ2-1; 13 bases agree with TRBD2. CDR3 length: 18 amino acids. The V and J ends lost 0 bases and 4 bases, in that order; junction bases with no gene match: 6. Germline V CDR1 and CDR2: LGHDT, YNNKEL (reference sequence). This CDR3 is CASSQESTSGGGYNEQFF. The CDR3 DNA is TGTGCCAGCAGCCAAGAAAGTACTAGCGGGGGGGGTTACAATGAGCAGTTCTTC.

The gene calls are TRBV11-3 and TRBJ2-7, with 7 bases that match TRBD2. J lost 2 bases, V lost 5 bases, and 6 bases had no gene match. Germline V gene sequence: CDR1 SGHNT, CDR2 YENEEA. This CDR3 is 14 amino acids long. For the CDR3, the DNA is TGTGCCAGCAGCACTACTAGCGCGCCCTACGAGCAGTACTTC. Its protein product is CASSTTSAPYEQYF.

The CDR3: CASSLGSGRETQYF. For the CDR3, the DNA is TGTGCCAGCAGCTTAGGGTCAGGGCGGGAGACCCAGTACTTC. This chain uses TRBV7-9 with TRBJ2-5; TRBD1 is a possible D gene (5 bases). V lost 1 base, J lost 5 bases, and 11 bases lay in between. This CDR3 contains 14 residues. Germline CDR1 SEHNR, CDR2 FQNEAQ (reference sequence).

The chain uses TRBV7-8 and TRBJ2-1, with 14 positions matching TRBD2. The CDR3 runs 15 residues. J was trimmed by 8 bases and V by 5 bases; bases with no gene match: 5. CDR1 and CDR2 (germline): SGHVS, FQNEAQ. This CDR3 reads CASSRPGLAGDEQFF. Written as DNA, the CDR3 is TGTGCCAGCAGCAGACCGGGACTAGCGGGAGATGAGCAGTTCTTC. Full variable domain (outside the CDR3, taken from reference TRBV7-8 and TRBJ2-1): GAGVSQSPRYKVAKRGQDVALRCDPISGHVSLFWYQQALGQGPEFLTYFQNEAQLDKSGLPSDRFFAERPEGSVSTLKIQRTQQEDSAVYLCASSRPGLAGDEQFFGPGTRLTVL.

V usage is TRBV5-1 and J usage is TRBJ1-5; 8 bases agree with TRBD1. Germline-derived CDR1 and CDR2 are SGHRS and YFSETQ. V lost 0 bases and J lost 4; bases outside the gene matches: 3. The CDR3 extends over 15 amino acids. This CDR3 is CASSLGTGYNQPQHF. As DNA, the CDR3 is TGCGCCAGCAGCTTGGGGACAGGGTATAATCAGCCCCAGCATTTT.

Worth noting for this clone: Distinct nucleotide sequences in the sample also encode this CDR3. CDR3 coding DNA: TGTGCCAGTAGTATTGGGCGGGACTATGGCTACACCTTC. It codes for CASSIGRDYGYTF. The chain is built from TRBV19 and TRBJ1-2; no clear D gene. Germline lookup yields CDR1 LNHDA and CDR2 SQIVND (reference sequence). Trimming stripped 3 bases from V and 3 bases from J, with 8 bases between. The CDR3 is made up of 13 amino acids.

This clone showed up just a few times. The chain carries TRBV6-6 and TRBJ2-7, with 15 bases lining up with TRBD2. V lost 7 bases and J lost 0; bases outside the gene matches: 10. The CDR3 consists of 18 residues. CDR1 is MNHNY, CDR2 SVGAGI, per germline (reference sequence). Here the CDR3 reads CASTRTGTSGRSSYEQYF. The CDR3, as DNA: TGTGCCAGCACTCGGACTGGGACTAGCGGGAGGTCCTCCTACGAGCAGTACTTC.

The chain's CDR3 is CASSFREEQFF. DNA for the CDR3: TGTGCCAGCAGTTTCCGGGAAGAGCAGTTCTTC. The rearrangement joins TRBV27 to TRBJ2-1; the D gene is possibly TRBD2 (5 bases). Germline CDR1 and CDR2: MNHEY and SMNVEV (reference sequence). CDR3 length equals 11 residues. Trimming took off 3 bases at V and 10 bases at J, with 7 bases between the two ends.

The V and J genes are TRBV19 and TRBJ2-1; the match to TRBD1 covers 8 bases. V was clipped by 4 bases and J by 5 bases; unmatched bases: 4. This CDR3 region has 14 residues. Looked up from germline, CDR1 is LNHDA and CDR2 is SQIVND (reference sequence). The CDR3 DNA follows: TGTGCCAGTAGTAGACAGGGGACACACAATGAGCAGTTCTTC. This translates into CASSRQGTHNEQFF.

The rearrangement uses TRBV5-4 and TRBJ2-6; 12 nucleotides agree with TRBD2. The CDR3 spans 18 residues. Germline CDR1 is SGHNT and CDR2 is YYREEE (reference sequence). Trimming removed 4 bases from V and 4 bases from J; junction bases left unmatched: 9. Here the CDR3 DNA reads TGTGCCAGCAGCCCTACTAGCGGGAGGCCAAGGGGGGCCAACGTCCTGACTTTC. Amino acids: CASSPTSGRPRGANVLTF.

The rearrangement joins TRBV5-8 to TRBJ1-2; D is unclear. The CDR3 covers 15 residues. V was clipped by 1 base and J by 4 bases, with 14 bases between them. Germline CDR1 SGHTS, CDR2 YDEGEE. The CDR3 bases are TGTGCCAGCAGCTTGTCCCCGACTGGTATCTATGGCTACACCTTC. It translates to CASSLSPTGIYGYTF.